This T cell receptor beta chain was retrieved from a study of OX40 agonist ivuxolimab in advanced cancers. As for the study in general: Those treated in dose escalation had hepatocellular carcinoma, melanoma, renal cell cancer or head and neck cancer. Points from the study as a whole: At 0.1 to 3.0 mg/kg, clonal expansion of CD4+ and CD8+ blood T cells had occurred by week 6. Clonal expansion among partial responders at 0.1-3.0 mg/kg ranked near the lowest.

Clones were read by immunoSEQ multiplex PCR, and TCRdb kept only the in-frame ones, dropping some. The repertoire includes 80,000 or so clones, approximately 85% of them detected once, and approximately 2.2% sits in the top ten. Blood sampling took place at baseline, cycle 4 day 1, and cycle 7 day 1. As for this clone: Its antigen is unknown.

The CDR3 runs to 12 residues. Germline CDR1 is KGHSH and CDR2 is LQKENI. Trimming left V 3 bases short and J 4 bases short, with 7 bases between. V gene TRBV18 combines with J gene TRBJ2-7; D uncertain. This clonotype was sampled from an adult with an advanced solid tumor such as melanoma, head and neck, liver or kidney cancer. Source: CD4+ or CD8+ T cells sorted from blood, taken in a trial of the OX40 agonist ivuxolimab. The CDR3 sequence: CASSPDLYEQYF. The DNA for the CDR3 is TGTGCCAGCTCACCGGACCTTTACGAGCAGTACTTC.